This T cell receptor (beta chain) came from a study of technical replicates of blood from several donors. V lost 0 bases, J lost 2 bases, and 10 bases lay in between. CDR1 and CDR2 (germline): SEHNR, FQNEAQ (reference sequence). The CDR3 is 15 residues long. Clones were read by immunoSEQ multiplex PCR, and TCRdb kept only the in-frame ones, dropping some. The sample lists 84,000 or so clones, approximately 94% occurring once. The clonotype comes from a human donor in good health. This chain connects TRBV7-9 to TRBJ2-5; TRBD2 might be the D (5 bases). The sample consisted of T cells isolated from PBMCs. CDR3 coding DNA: TGTGCCAGCAGCTTAGCGACTACGACTCAAGAGACCCAGTACTTC. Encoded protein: CASSLATTTQETQYF.